This TCR beta chain emerged from a study of Graves' ophthalmopathy and Graves' hyperthyroidism. Study context: There was a collection of peripheral blood at initial diagnosis, before any treatment.

Findings and limits, study-wide: Thyroid clonotypes that were expanded above 0.001 frequency mostly also appeared in blood.

The study amplified TCR beta CDR3 regions using RNA transcripts. Second-round multiplex PCR followed a first-round RT-PCR using HTBI primers. TCRdb processed the multiplex PCR reads anew with MiXCR; each CDR3 protein has one entry. The repertoire holds about 620,000 distinct CDR3 sequences, with roughly 20% as singletons. The CDR3 runs 15 residues. The J segment lost 8 bases and the V segment lost 5 bases, leaving 13 bases of the junction unmatched. Germline-derived CDR1 and CDR2 are MNHEY and SVGEGT. PBMCs were isolated by Ficoll-Paque density gradient centrifugation, using roughly 10 ml of fresh peripheral blood as the starting material. The table lists this clonotype with many counts. Its target is unknown.

The TCR was taken from a woman aged 18 to 35 with stable Graves' hyperthyroidism. Some clones in this sample may be carry-over from other donors' samples. The J gene is TRBJ1-1, the V gene TRBV6-2 or TRBV6-3; TRBD1 matches at 8 bases. Specimen: peripheral blood. The CDR3 here is CASSKGQGWPTEAFF. The CDR3 coding sequence is TGTGCCAGCAGTAAAGGACAGGGCTGGCCCACGGAAGCTTTCTTT.